Listed below are T cell receptor beta chains from one sample, sequenced in a study of T cells in Graves' hyperthyroidism and ophthalmopathy. TCRdb re-analysed the multiplex PCR reads in MiXCR, keeping a single row per CDR3 protein. Of fewer than 900,000 distinct CDR3 sequences in the sample, roughly 15% were seen once. Sequenced material: blood. Receptors originate from a man younger than 35 with Graves' hyperthyroidism. Each CDR3 is given with its conserved first and last residue. The D gene is left open where the match is weak. Size is stated for part of the rows, as once, few or many counts, or as a class when the clone is expanded.

TRBV6-4	few	TRBD2	TRBJ2-1	CASSETSGRPNEQFF	TGTGCCAGCAGTGAGACTAGCGGGAGGCCCAATGAGCAGTTCTTC
TRBV11-2	-	-	TRBJ1-2	CASSLRPRNYGYTF	TGTGCCAGCAGCTTACGTCCCCGGAACTATGGCTACACCTTC
TRBV20-1	many	-	TRBJ2-7	CSASVNPSMDEQYF	TGCAGTGCTAGTGTTAATCCTAGCATGGATGAGCAGTACTTC
TRBV28	-	-	TRBJ2-7	CASSSHSTAIYEQYF	TGTGCCAGCAGCTCCCACTCGACAGCCATTTACGAGCAGTACTTC
TRBV7-2	-	TRBD1	TRBJ2-3	CASSLVGTGVRVDTQYF	TGTGCCAGCAGCTTAGTAGGGACAGGGGTTCGGGTAGATACGCAGTATTTT
TRBV28	few	-	TRBJ2-1	CASSGYRASSYNEQFF	TGTGCCAGCAGTGGATACAGGGCGAGCTCCTACAATGAGCAGTTCTTC
TRBV5-6	-	-	TRBJ2-1	CASSLGGRAEQFF	TGTGCCAGCAGCTTAGGGGGGAGGGCTGAGCAGTTCTTC
TRBV4-1	-	-	TRBJ2-7	CASSQRAEGPNSYEQYF	TGCGCCAGCAGCCAAAGAGCGGAAGGGCCCAACTCCTACGAGCAGTACTTC
TRBV10-3	few	TRBD1	TRBJ1-5	CAISEGQGVNQPQHF	TGTGCCATCAGTGAGGGACAGGGCGTCAATCAGCCCCAGCATTTT
TRBV10-3	many	-	TRBJ1-3	CAISRGVTGNTIYF	TGTGCCATCAGTCGAGGGGTAACTGGAAACACCATATATTTT
TRBV20-1	-	-	TRBJ1-4	CSATRDGLNEKLFF	TGCAGTGCTACACGAGACGGCCTAAATGAAAAACTGTTTTTT
TRBV2	-	-	TRBJ1-5	CASTPGPNYSNQPQHF	TGTGCCAGCACCCCCGGGCCTAATTATAGCAATCAGCCCCAGCATTTT
TRBV7-3	few	-	TRBJ2-2	CASSPDAYTPTGELFF	TGTGCCAGCAGCCCCGACGCCTATACCCCGACCGGGGAGCTGTTTTTT
TRBV20-1	-	TRBD2	TRBJ2-1	CSADSGSSYNEQFF	TGCAGTGCTGATAGCGGGAGCTCCTACAATGAGCAGTTCTTC
TRBV7-9	-	-	TRBJ1-4	CASSPGFSLGFNEKLFF	TGTGCCAGCAGCCCCGGTTTTAGTTTGGGCTTTAATGAAAAACTGTTTTTT
TRBV27	few	-	TRBJ1-2	CASSPTPTSYGYTF	TGTGCCAGCAGTCCAACACCAACGTCCTATGGCTACACCTTC
TRBV28	-	-	TRBJ1-5	CASSHYGGGTSNQPQHF	TGTGCCAGCAGCCATTATGGGGGCGGTACGAGCAATCAGCCCCAGCATTTT
TRBV25-1	-	TRBD2	TRBJ2-2	CASSEGGGGTGELFF	TGTGCCAGCAGTGAGGGGGGGGGAGGCACCGGGGAGCTGTTTTTT
TRBV5-5	few	-	TRBJ2-7	CASRKTDMSYEQYF	TGTGCCAGCAGAAAAACAGATATGTCCTACGAGCAGTACTTC
TRBV3-1	few	-	TRBJ1-1	CASSQGAMGYMNTEAFF	TGTGCCAGCAGCCAAGGGGCCATGGGGTACATGAACACTGAAGCTTTCTTT
TRBV2	few	-	TRBJ1-2	CASRKYNYGCTF	TGTGCCAGCAGAAAATACAACTATGGCTGCACCTTC
TRBV6-2/TRBV6-3	many	TRBD2	TRBJ2-7	CASSYGLAGAYEQYF	TGTGCCAGCAGTTATGGACTAGCGGGAGCTTACGAGCAGTACTTC
TRBV18	few	TRBD2	TRBJ2-4	CASSPPGLAGLPIAKNIQYF	TGTGCCAGCTCACCACCGGGACTAGCGGGACTCCCTATAGCCAAAAACATTCAGTACTTC
TRBV2	-	TRBD1	TRBJ2-1	CASSGQGVNEQFF	TGTGCCAGCAGTGGACAGGGAGTAAATGAGCAGTTCTTC
TRBV2	-	-	TRBJ2-2	CARRDRRELFF	TGTGCCAGAAGAGACAGGAGGGAGCTGTTTTTT
TRBV10-3	-	-	TRBJ1-5	CAISEAGGNQPQHF	TGTGCCATCAGTGAGGCCGGGGGAAATCAGCCCCAGCATTTT
TRBV2	many	-	TRBJ2-5	CASSGGGPQETQYF	TGTGCCAGCAGTGGGGGGGGCCCCCAAGAGACCCAGTACTTC
TRBV12-5	-	-	TRBJ2-7	CASAPSGATYEQYF	TGTGCTAGTGCCCCATCTGGGGCCACCTACGAGCAGTACTTC
TRBV6-5	many	-	TRBJ2-2	CASSYSTSLQVGELFF	TGTGCCAGCAGTTACTCGACAAGTCTACAGGTCGGGGAGCTGTTTTTT
TRBV5-1	few	TRBD2	TRBJ2-3	CASSPGTSGGPSTDTQYF	TGCGCCAGCAGCCCGGGGACTAGCGGGGGCCCCAGCACAGATACGCAGTATTTT
TRBV12-3/TRBV12-4	few	TRBD2	TRBJ2-1	CASTPEGLAGYNEQFF	TGTGCCAGCACCCCAGAAGGACTAGCGGGTTACAATGAGCAGTTCTTC
TRBV24-1	few	-	TRBJ1-1	CATSEGVATEAFF	TGTGCCACCAGTGAGGGGGTCGCCACTGAAGCTTTCTTT
TRBV20-1	many	-	TRBJ1-2	CSARGQSYGYTF	TGCAGTGCTAGAGGACAGTCCTATGGCTACACCTTC
TRBV20-1	many	TRBD1	TRBJ2-5	CSAREGGTTGGFETQYF	TGCAGTGCTAGAGAGGGCGGGACGACAGGGGGCTTTGAGACCCAGTACTTC
TRBV29-1	many	-	TRBJ2-1	CSTGHRYNEQFF	TGCAGCACCGGACATCGGTACAATGAGCAGTTCTTC
TRBV13	-	TRBD1	TRBJ1-3	CASSTGGSLSGNTIYF	TGTGCCAGCAGCACAGGGGGCTCTCTCTCTGGAAACACCATATATTTT
TRBV7-9	few	-	TRBJ2-3	CASSLGGGYHHTQYF	TGTGCCAGCAGTTTGGGGGGCGGGTACCACCATACGCAGTATTTT
TRBV12-3/TRBV12-4	many	-	TRBJ1-1	CASSSYRGTAFF	TGTGCCAGCAGTTCCTATCGGGGGACAGCTTTCTTT
TRBV7-2	-	-	TRBJ1-2	CASSLGLLPYGYTF	TGTGCCAGCAGCTTAGGACTGCTCCCCTATGGCTACACCTTC
TRBV20-1	few	TRBD1	TRBJ2-7	CSAPSGTGSDEQYF	TGCAGTGCCCCGTCCGGGACAGGTTCCGACGAGCAGTACTTC
TRBV3-1	few	TRBD2	TRBJ2-7	CASSQMTSAYEQYF	TGTGCCAGCAGCCAAATGACTAGCGCCTACGAGCAGTACTTC
TRBV15	-	-	TRBJ2-7	CATSRGPGLTTYEQYF	TGTGCCACCAGCAGGGGCCCGGGACTTACGACCTACGAGCAGTACTTC
TRBV6-1	-	-	TRBJ1-5	CATTGTPPVPSNQPQHF	TGTGCCACCACCGGGACACCCCCTGTTCCTAGCAATCAGCCCCAGCATTTT
TRBV20-1	many	-	TRBJ2-7	CSARDQQVYEQYF	TGCAGTGCTAGAGATCAGCAGGTCTACGAGCAGTACTTC
TRBV28	-	TRBD2	TRBJ2-5	CASRLRLAGAGQTQYF	TGTGCCAGCAGATTACGACTAGCGGGAGCGGGCCAGACCCAGTACTTC
TRBV20-1	few	TRBD2	TRBJ2-3	CSARVGGRAVTDTQYF	TGCAGTGCTAGAGTAGGCGGGAGGGCCGTGACAGATACGCAGTATTTT
TRBV11-3	-	-	TRBJ2-5	CASSFFLEYRETQYF	TGTGCCAGCAGCTTTTTTCTCGAGTATCGGGAGACCCAGTACTTC
TRBV5-5	few	-	TRBJ1-2	CASSPTGSDSYGYTF	TGTGCCAGCAGCCCCACAGGATCGGATTCCTATGGCTACACCTTC
TRBV30	many	-	TRBJ2-1	CAWAGPREQFF	TGTGCCTGGGCAGGCCCCAGGGAGCAGTTCTTC
TRBV12-3/TRBV12-4	many	-	TRBJ2-3	CASTPSLGRTDTQYF	TGTGCCAGCACCCCCTCCCTAGGGCGCACAGATACGCAGTATTTT
TRBV11-2	many	-	TRBJ2-3	CASSVLVLHTDTQYF	TGTGCCAGCAGCGTACTAGTTCTCCACACAGATACGCAGTATTTT
TRBV10-3	many	-	TRBJ2-3	CAISDPRGPTDTQYF	TGTGCCATCAGTGATCCCCGTGGTCCGACAGATACGCAGTATTTT
TRBV10-3	-	TRBD1	TRBJ2-5	CAIIPGQGNNEETQYF	TGTGCCATCATTCCGGGACAGGGGAACAACGAAGAGACCCAGTACTTC